Following are 25 T cell receptor beta chains from one sample sequenced in a study of shared clonotypes between healthy human individuals. This table comes from immunoSEQ multiplex PCR, and its TCRdb copy is limited to in-frame clones, with some not included. Altogether a few million clones are present, almost 96% being singletons, with the ten largest covering roughly 0.13%. Source material: naive CD4+ T cells sorted from blood. Specified subset: CD45RA+ positively selected. The source of these receptors is a man aged 18 to 29 in good health.

As concerns this clone: This CDR3 is also generated by other DNA sequences in the sample. The V call is TRBV18, the J call TRBJ1-1; maybe TRBD1 (5 bases). The V gene lost 4 bases and the J gene lost 0 bases, with 6 bases spanning the gap. This CDR3 is built from 13 residues. Germline CDR1 is KGHSH and CDR2 is LQKENI. The DNA of the CDR3 is TGTGCCAGCTCACGGGGGGTGAACACTGAAGCTTTCTTT. Its protein product is CASSRGVNTEAFF.

This sequence joins TRBV5-4 and TRBJ2-1, with 11 nucleotides matching TRBD2. Losses at the gene ends were 4 bases for V and 6 bases for J; bases not matched to a gene: 6. The CDR3 is 15 residues long. CDR1 SGHNT and CDR2 YYREEE come from the germline V gene (reference sequence). CDR3 residues: CASSHRLAGGNEQFF. DNA for the CDR3: TGTGCCAGCAGCCACCGGCTAGCGGGAGGCAATGAGCAGTTCTTC.

This sequence joins TRBV27 and TRBJ2-7, with D maybe TRBD1 (6 bases). The length of the CDR3 is 13 residues. Germline V gene lookup returns CDR1 MNHEY and CDR2 SMNVEV (reference sequence). Deletions cut 7 bases from V and 2 bases from J, with 12 bases between. CDR3 DNA: TGTGCCAGCAAACCAGCAGGGGCCTACGAGCAGTACTTC. It yields the protein CASKPAGAYEQYF.

This chain uses TRBV25-1 with TRBJ2-3; D is unclear. Germline lookup yields CDR1 MGHDK and CDR2 SYGVNS. The V end was cut by 5 bases, the J end by 0 bases, with 9 bases between. This CDR3 region has 14 residues. DNA for the CDR3: TGTGCCAGCAGTCCCCATGGTAGCACAGATACGCAGTATTTT. Its translation: CASSPHGSTDTQYF.

With respect to this clone: Other DNA sequences within the sample encode an identical CDR3. The rearrangement joins TRBV10-3 to TRBJ2-7, with 12 nucleotides matching TRBD2. Looked up from germline, CDR1 is ENHRY and CDR2 is SYGVKD. Trimming removed 0 bases from V and 3 bases from J; junction bases left unmatched: 0. The CDR3 is made up of 15 amino acids. The CDR3 spells CAISESTSGGYEQYF. The CDR3 DNA reads as TGTGCCATCAGTGAGTCGACTAGCGGGGGCTACGAGCAGTACTTC.

The rearrangement links TRBV19 to TRBJ1-3; possibly TRBD1 for D (5 bases). This CDR3 is 16 amino acids long. Per the germline V gene, CDR1 is LNHDA and CDR2 is SQIVND (reference sequence). The V gene lost 6 bases and the J gene lost 4 bases, with 19 bases spanning the gap. The chain's CDR3 is CASRKGPWDSGNTIYF. For the CDR3, the DNA is TGTGCCAGTAGAAAAGGGCCCTGGGACTCCGGAAACACCATATATTTT.

CDR3 DNA sequence: TGCAGCGTGGGGGCGGAGACCCAGTACTTC. It translates to CSVGAETQYF. The rearrangement joins TRBV29-1 to TRBJ2-5; D might be TRBD1 (6 bases). CDR3 length equals 10 residues. Trimming left V 6 bases short and J 5 bases short, with 7 bases between. Germline loops: CDR1 SQVTM, CDR2 ANQGSEA.

Only one count was recorded for this clone. This chain joins TRBV20-1 and TRBJ2-1; tentatively, D is TRBD1 (5 bases). CDR3 length equals 11 residues. V lost 4 bases and J 5 bases, leaving 6 bases between the germline ends. Germline CDR1 is DFQATT and CDR2 is SNEGSKA (reference sequence). For the CDR3, the DNA is TGCAGTGCTACAGGGCACAATGAGCAGTTCTTC. Translated: CSATGHNEQFF.

CDR3 DNA: TGTGCCAGCAGCAAAATAAGGGTGAATGAGGATCAGCCCCAGCATTTT. It yields the protein CASSKIRVNEDQPQHF. The gene calls are TRBV21-1 and TRBJ1-5. TRBV21-1 constitutes a pseudogene. This CDR3 contains 16 residues.

This chain joins TRBV14 and TRBJ2-3; D could derive from TRBD1 or TRBD2 (5 bases each). The germline CDR1 and CDR2 sequences are SGHDN and FVKESK. The V gene lost 4 bases and the J gene lost 2 bases, with 10 bases spanning the gap. The CDR3 totals 14 residues. The chain's CDR3 is CASSRGTLTDTQYF. CDR3 nucleotide sequence: TGTGCCAGCAGCCGAGGGACCCTCACAGATACGCAGTATTTT.

The chain links TRBV6-1 to TRBJ1-1; TRBD1 agrees at 7 bases. J lost 7 bases, V lost 3 bases, and 2 bases had no gene match. The CDR3 runs to 12 residues. Germline CDR1 reads MNHNS; CDR2 reads SASEGT. The CDR3 spells CASSETGIEAFF. The CDR3, as DNA: TGTGCCAGCAGTGAGACAGGGATTGAAGCTTTCTTT.

Details on this clone: Other nucleotide sequences in the sample specify the same CDR3. The V call is TRBV10-3, the J call TRBJ1-5; 7 bases match TRBD1. This CDR3 has 13 residues. CDR1 ENHRY and CDR2 SYGVKD come from the germline V gene. V lost 8 bases and J lost 0; bases outside the gene matches: 1. The CDR3: CAIRDSSNQPQHF. The CDR3 DNA is TGTGCCATCCGGGACAGTAGCAATCAGCCCCAGCATTTT.

This rearrangement joins TRBV5-4 to TRBJ2-2; perhaps TRBD2 as D (6 bases). This CDR3 region has 15 residues. Germline V gene lookup returns CDR1 SGHNT and CDR2 YYREEE (reference sequence). Trimming removed 4 bases at V and 3 bases at J, with 13 bases between. CDR3 sequence reads: CASSPRLGDTGELFF. DNA for the CDR3: TGTGCCAGCAGCCCACGACTAGGGGACACCGGGGAGCTGTTTTTT.

The gene calls are TRBV2 and TRBJ2-1; the D is unclear. Germline assignment: CDR1 SNHLY and CDR2 FYNNEI. V gave up 7 bases and J gave up 3 bases, with 4 bases separating them. The CDR3 runs to 11 residues. CDR3 bases: TGTGCCAGCATGGACTACAATGAGCAGTTCTTC. It translates to CASMDYNEQFF.

The chain is built from TRBV9 and TRBJ2-2; the D gene is possibly TRBD1 (6 bases). This CDR3 spans 15 amino acids. Trimming left V 3 bases short and J 7 bases short, with 16 bases between. Germline V CDR1 and CDR2: SGDLS, YYNGEE. This CDR3 is CASSGQQGSGGELFF. CDR3 DNA sequence: TGTGCCAGCAGCGGGCAACAGGGATCCGGCGGGGAGCTGTTTTTT.

V usage is TRBV19 and J usage is TRBJ2-7; the D gene is possibly TRBD1 (6 bases). CDR3 length: 15 residues. The V and J ends lost 4 bases and 2 bases respectively, with 15 bases between them. Germline CDR1 and CDR2: LNHDA and SQIVND (reference sequence). In DNA form, the CDR3 reads TGTGCCAGTAGTAGCTCGGGACACCCGGCCTACGAGCAGTACTTC. This gives the protein CASSSSGHPAYEQYF. Combining the CDR3 with reference TRBV19 and TRBJ2-7 gives the whole variable domain DGGITQSPKYLFRKEGQNVTLSCEQNLNHDAMYWYRQDPGQGLRLIYYSQIVNDFQKGDIAEGYSVSREKKESFPLTVTSAQKNPTAFYLCASSSSGHPAYEQYFGPGTRLTVT.

This clone was counted a few times. The J gene is TRBJ1-5, the V gene TRBV30, with a tentative D call TRBD1 (6 bases). Germline values: CDR1 GTSNPN, CDR2 SVGIG (reference sequence). The CDR3 extends over 13 amino acids. This chain's CDR3 is CAADSYSNQPQHF. The CDR3, as DNA: TGTGCAGCGGACAGCTATAGCAATCAGCCCCAGCATTTT.

The genes are TRBV13 and TRBJ2-7; no definite D call. Germline loops: CDR1 PRHDT, CDR2 FYEKMQ (reference sequence). V gave up 5 bases and J gave up 5 bases, with 19 bases separating them. CDR3 size: 15 residues. CDR3 bases: TGTGCCAGCAGCCGGGCCATCCCTATACCCCACGAGCAGTACTTC. This translates into CASSRAIPIPHEQYF.

The rearrangement uses TRBV6-1 and TRBJ1-6; D is uncertain. V lost 0 bases and J lost 2, with 8 bases in between. Germline CDR1 is MNHNS and CDR2 is SASEGT. There are 16 residues in the CDR3. Written as DNA, the CDR3 is TGTGCCAGCAGTGAAGCGCCAGAAACCTATAATTCACCCCTCCACTTT. It codes for CASSEAPETYNSPLHF.

The V and J genes are TRBV7-9 and TRBJ1-4, with D maybe TRBD1 (6 bases). V lost 1 base and J lost 4, with 10 bases in between. CDR1 and CDR2 from the germline V gene are SEHNR and FQNEAQ (reference sequence). The CDR3 consists of 15 residues. The chain's CDR3 is CASSLGGTYNEKLFF. CDR3 in DNA: TGTGCCAGCAGCTTAGGGGGGACATATAATGAAAAACTGTTTTTT.

This clone was recorded only once. The chain recombines TRBV11-2 with TRBJ2-4, with D perhaps given as TRBD1 or TRBD2 (5 bases each). Germline V gene sequence: CDR1 SGHAT, CDR2 FQNNGV. Between the trimmed V and J ends, which lost 5 bases and 6 bases, there was a span of 14 bases. This CDR3 region has 14 residues. In DNA form, the CDR3 reads TGTGCCAGCAGCCGGGAAAGGGGAGTAAACATTCAGTACTTC. Translating gives CASSRERGVNIQYF.

CDR3: CASSLVGGRDEKLFF. The CDR3 region has the DNA TGCGCCAGCAGCTTGGTTGGGGGTCGGGATGAAAAACTGTTTTTT. The V gene is TRBV5-1, the J gene TRBJ1-4; perhaps TRBD1 as D (5 bases). The ends were cut back, 0 bases at V and 6 bases at J, with 12 bases in the middle. The CDR3 is 15 residues long. Germline V lookup: CDR1 SGHRS, CDR2 YFSETQ.

V is TRBV19 and J is TRBJ2-6; TRBD1 agrees at 8 bases. Losses at the gene ends were 6 bases for V and 1 base for J; bases not matched to a gene: 5. The CDR3 runs to 16 residues. Germline values: CDR1 LNHDA, CDR2 SQIVND (reference sequence). CDR3 region: CASRITGGSGANVLTF. The CDR3 bases are TGTGCCAGTAGGATAACAGGGGGTTCTGGGGCCAACGTCCTGACTTTC.

The genes are TRBV4-3 and TRBJ2-2, with D tentatively TRBD2 (6 bases). Germline CDR1 reads LGHNA; CDR2 reads YSLEER. V gave up 0 bases and J gave up 5 bases, with 16 bases separating them. The CDR3 has 17 residues. Written as DNA, the CDR3 is TGCGCCAGCAGCCAAGAATCGACTAGACATCTAACCGGGGAGCTGTTTTTT. Protein sequence: CASSQESTRHLTGELFF.

V gene TRBV6-1 combines with J gene TRBJ2-7, with 11 nucleotides matching TRBD1. The CDR3 has 15 amino acids. The J segment lost 3 bases and the V segment lost 7 bases, leaving 8 bases of the junction unmatched. Germline V gene lookup returns CDR1 MNHNS and CDR2 SASEGT. The CDR3 region is CASTPGTGGYYEQYF. The CDR3 DNA is TGTGCCAGCACCCCCGGGACAGGGGGTTACTACGAGCAGTACTTC.